This TCR beta chain appears in the sequencing data of a study of T cell changes during pregnancy in multiple sclerosis. Clones were read by immunoSEQ multiplex PCR, and TCRdb kept only the in-frame ones, dropping some. The data hold 90,000 to 120,000 clones, with roughly 90% observed a single time. Trimming took 7 bases from V and 5 from J, leaving 17 bases between them. This CDR3 contains 14 residues. The V gene's germline CDR1 is MNHNY and CDR2 SVGAGI (reference sequence). Sample: peripheral blood, taken in the third trimester of pregnancy. The sequence derives from a female donor in good health, enrolled as a control in a pregnancy study. The V gene is TRBV6-6, the J gene TRBJ1-1, with D possibly TRBD1 on 6 matching bases. CDR3: CASIVQGLGTEAFF. In DNA form, the CDR3 reads TGTGCCAGCATTGTACAGGGCCTCGGGACTGAAGCTTTCTTT.